This T cell receptor beta chain stems from a study of CD8 T cells in ankylosing spondylitis. Notes on the study in general: In synovial fluid and blood from reactive arthritis, some motif variants were previously reported. Blood of patients with ankylosing spondylitis appeared to be characterized by a TCR beta motif of seven or eight highly homologous variants. Researchers reportedly found disease-linked clones significantly enriched in matched ankylosing spondylitis synovial fluid.

V lost 0 bases and J 9 bases, leaving 15 bases between the germline ends. CDR1 is DFQATT and CDR2 is SNEGSKA in the germline V gene (reference sequence). The CDR3 contains 13 residues. The sample holds many counts of this clonotype. Its target is unknown. Quantitative 5'-RACE with molecular barcodes was used to make the TCR beta libraries. TCRdb called the 5' RACE reads again in MiXCR, with one record for every CDR3 protein. This sample yields fewer than 250,000 distinct CDR3 sequences, of which about a quarter are seen a single time; just over 6.5% belongs to the top ten. This clonotype was sampled from a male donor with ankylosing spondylitis or in good health (not recorded which). The V call is TRBV20-1, the J call TRBJ2-7; no clear D gene. The specimen sequenced was blood, either unsorted or a sorted T cell fraction (not recorded which). The CDR3 DNA sequence: TGCAGTGCTAGAGATTGGAGAGGAGACGGGCAGTACTTC. As protein: CSARDWRGDGQYF.